This is a list of T cell receptor beta chains from one sample in a study of PD-L1 blockade in urothelial cancer. Assay used: immunoSEQ multiplex PCR; TCRdb lists only in-frame clones, some missing. Here the sample spans roughly 87,000 clones, roughly nine tenths being singletons. Here the sequenced sample was PBMCs, taken around atezolizumab (anti-PD-L1) treatment. Every receptor here comes from a woman older than 75 with urothelial cancer. CDR3s include the opening cysteine and the closing phenylalanine or tryptophan. A D gene is named only where the DNA matches it firmly. Only part of the rows carry a size: once, few, many, or a class if the clone is expanded.

CDR3: CASSQASGQGNEQYF
DNA: TGTGCCAGCAGCCAAGCTTCTGGACAGGGGAACGAGCAGTACTTC
size: once
J: TRBJ2-7
length: 15
V: TRBV4-2
D: TRBD1

CDR3: CAISESGQGSWQPQHF
DNA: TGTGCCATCAGTGAGTCGGGTCAGGGTAGTTGGCAGCCCCAGCATTTT
size: .
J: TRBJ1-5
length: 16
V: TRBV10-3
D: .

CDR3: CASSFHGGNQPQHF
DNA: TGTGCCAGCAGTTTCCACGGGGGCAATCAGCCCCAGCATTTT
size: .
J: TRBJ1-5
length: 14
V: TRBV27
D: .

CDR3: CASSLESGRTNYGYTF
DNA: TGTGCCAGCAGCTTAGAGTCCGGCAGGACTAACTATGGCTACACCTTC
size: .
J: TRBJ1-2
length: 16
V: TRBV7-9
D: .

CDR3: CASSSGGRAAETQYF
DNA: TGTGCCAGTAGTTCTGGCGGGAGGGCTGCGGAGACCCAGTACTTC
size: .
J: TRBJ2-5
length: 15
V: TRBV19
D: TRBD2

CDR3: CARVSSGNTIYF
DNA: TGTGCCCGGGTTAGCTCTGGAAACACCATATATTTT
size: .
J: TRBJ1-3
length: 12
V: TRBV30
D: .

CDR3: CASSSSEQGVDTQYF
DNA: TGTGCCAGCAGTTCGTCCGAACAGGGGGTAGATACGCAGTATTTT
size: .
J: TRBJ2-3
length: 15
V: TRBV27
D: TRBD1

CDR3: CASSRGLEGSEQFF
DNA: TGTGCCAGCAGCCGGGGACTAGAAGGGAGTGAGCAGTTCTTC
size: .
J: TRBJ2-1
length: 14
V: TRBV11-3
D: TRBD2

CDR3: CASSSRASGYEQYF
DNA: TGTGCCAGCAGCTCCCGGGCCTCAGGGTACGAGCAGTACTTC
size: once
J: TRBJ2-7
length: 14
V: TRBV6-1
D: .

CDR3: CASSLGQGATDTQYF
DNA: TGTGCCAGCAGCCTAGGACAGGGGGCGACAGATACGCAGTATTTT
size: .
J: TRBJ2-3
length: 15
V: TRBV11-2
D: TRBD1

CDR3: CASVPRGLNYGYTF
DNA: TGTGCCAGCGTCCCCCGAGGTTTGAACTATGGCTACACCTTC
size: once
J: TRBJ1-2
length: 14
V: TRBV6-6
D: .

CDR3: CASSFGHLISYNEQFF
DNA: TGCGCCAGCAGCTTCGGACACCTAATCTCCTACAATGAGCAGTTCTTC
size: .
J: TRBJ2-1
length: 16
V: TRBV5-1
D: .

CDR3: CAISEREWTGELFF
DNA: TGTGCCATCAGTGAGCGGGAGTGGACCGGGGAGCTGTTTTTT
size: few
J: TRBJ2-2
length: 14
V: TRBV10-3
D: .

CDR3: CASRRLAGATDTQYF
DNA: TGTGCCAGCAGAAGACTAGCGGGAGCGACAGATACGCAGTATTTT
size: .
J: TRBJ2-3
length: 15
V: TRBV6-6
D: TRBD2

CDR3: CASSPGPGRDTGELFF
DNA: TGCGCCAGCAGCCCCGGACCGGGCAGGGACACCGGGGAGCTGTTTTTT
size: .
J: TRBJ2-2
length: 16
V: TRBV5-1
D: .

CDR3: CASSLGGVSEAFF
DNA: TGTGCCAGCAGCTTAGGGGGGGTGTCTGAAGCTTTCTTT
size: .
J: TRBJ1-1
length: 13
V: TRBV11-3
D: .

CDR3: CASIDRGGNTIYF
DNA: TGTGCCAGCATCGACAGGGGTGGAAACACCATATATTTT
size: .
J: TRBJ1-3
length: 13
V: TRBV6-5
D: TRBD1

CDR3: CASSVVMADTEAFF
DNA: TGTGCCAGCAGCGTAGTAATGGCCGACACTGAAGCTTTCTTT
size: .
J: TRBJ1-1
length: 14
V: TRBV9
D: .

CDR3: CASSDVSGTSYEQYF
DNA: TGTGCCAGTAGTGACGTTAGCGGGACGTCCTACGAGCAGTACTTC
size: .
J: TRBJ2-7
length: 15
V: TRBV19
D: TRBD2

CDR3: CASSSGLPSDEQFF
DNA: TGTGCCAGCAGCTCGGGACTGCCAAGCGATGAGCAGTTCTTC
size: .
J: TRBJ2-1
length: 14
V: TRBV7-9
D: .

CDR3: CASSSVATNEKLFF
DNA: TGTGCCAGCAGCTCGGTGGCAACTAATGAAAAACTGTTTTTT
size: .
J: TRBJ1-4
length: 14
V: TRBV5-5
D: .

CDR3: CASRGQGATTEAFF
DNA: TGTGCCAGCAGGGGACAGGGGGCGACCACTGAAGCTTTCTTT
size: .
J: TRBJ1-1
length: 14
V: TRBV6-1
D: TRBD1

CDR3: CASRNTGDTEAFF
DNA: TGTGCCAGCAGAAATACAGGGGACACTGAAGCTTTCTTT
size: .
J: TRBJ1-1
length: 13
V: TRBV27
D: TRBD1

CDR3: CASSPAGQKQMEDYTF
DNA: TGCGCCAGCAGTCCAGCCGGACAAAAACAAATGGAAGACTACACCTTC
size: .
J: TRBJ1-2
length: 16
V: TRBV10-1
D: .

CDR3: CASSLQGTSYEQYF
DNA: TGTGCCAGTAGTTTACAGGGGACGTCCTACGAGCAGTACTTC
size: .
J: TRBJ2-7
length: 14
V: TRBV19
D: TRBD1

CDR3: CASSAGLAGEKLSYEQYF
DNA: TGTGCCAGCAGCGCGGGACTAGCGGGAGAGAAGCTTTCCTACGAGCAGTACTTC
size: .
J: TRBJ2-7
length: 18
V: TRBV9
D: TRBD2

CDR3: CASSLRLAGGDTGELFF
DNA: TGTGCCAGCAGCCTAAGACTAGCGGGAGGGGACACCGGGGAGCTGTTTTTT
size: .
J: TRBJ2-2
length: 17
V: TRBV7-3
D: TRBD2

CDR3: CASGMGLGVTGELFF
DNA: TGTGCCAGCGGGATGGGGCTAGGAGTCACCGGGGAGCTGTTTTTT
size: .
J: TRBJ2-2
length: 15
V: TRBV7-3
D: .

CDR3: CASSVSSGSSTDTQYF
DNA: TGTGCCAGCAGTGTCTCTAGCGGGAGTAGCACAGATACGCAGTATTTT
size: .
J: TRBJ2-3
length: 16
V: TRBV6-1
D: TRBD2

CDR3: CASTLGRSSYEQYF
DNA: TGTGCCAGCACCTTGGGCCGAAGCTCCTACGAGCAGTACTTC
size: once
J: TRBJ2-7
length: 14
V: TRBV2
D: .

CDR3: CASSTDRGNTGELFF
DNA: TGTGCCAGCAGCACGGACAGGGGTAACACCGGGGAGCTGTTTTTT
size: once
J: TRBJ2-2
length: 15
V: TRBV7-9
D: TRBD1

CDR3: CAWKGQAYSYEQYF
DNA: TGTGCCTGGAAAGGACAGGCTTACTCCTACGAGCAGTACTTC
size: .
J: TRBJ2-7
length: 14
V: TRBV30
D: TRBD1

CDR3: CASSGTLGNTIYF
DNA: TGCGCCAGCAGCGGGACACTTGGAAACACCATATATTTT
size: .
J: TRBJ1-3
length: 13
V: TRBV5-1
D: .

CDR3: CASSLEMSREQYF
DNA: TGCGCCAGCAGCTTGGAAATGTCGCGCGAGCAGTACTTC
size: .
J: TRBJ2-7
length: 13
V: TRBV5-1
D: .

CDR3: CASMEGRLTDTQYF
DNA: TGTGCCAGCATGGAGGGACGCCTCACAGATACGCAGTATTTT
size: .
J: TRBJ2-3
length: 14
V: TRBV7-3
D: .

CDR3: CASARDTNPRVFNEQFF
DNA: TGTGCCAGCGCCCGGGACACCAATCCTAGGGTCTTCAATGAGCAGTTCTTC
size: .
J: TRBJ2-1
length: 17
V: TRBV27
D: .

CDR3: CASTESTDTQYF
DNA: TGTGCCAGCACCGAGTCCACAGATACGCAGTATTTT
size: .
J: TRBJ2-3
length: 12
V: TRBV25-1
D: .

CDR3: CASSQLAVFGVQFF
DNA: TGTGCCAGCAGTCAACTAGCCGTTTTCGGGGTGCAGTTCTTC
size: .
J: TRBJ2-1
length: 14
V: TRBV2
D: .

CDR3: CASSPGTVDYGYTF
DNA: TGCGCCAGCAGCCCAGGGACAGTGGACTATGGCTACACCTTC
size: .
J: TRBJ1-2
length: 14
V: TRBV5-1
D: TRBD1

CDR3: CAASPGLAGYEQYF
DNA: TGTGCCGCATCGCCGGGACTAGCGGGCTACGAGCAGTACTTC
size: .
J: TRBJ2-7
length: 14
V: TRBV30
D: TRBD2

CDR3: CASTWTAWGNTEAFF
DNA: TGTGCCAGTACCTGGACAGCCTGGGGGAACACTGAAGCTTTCTTT
size: .
J: TRBJ1-1
length: 15
V: TRBV19
D: .

CDR3: CASSPRGQGSYEQYF
DNA: TGTGCCAGCAGCCCCAGGGGACAGGGGAGCTACGAGCAGTACTTC
size: .
J: TRBJ2-7
length: 15
V: TRBV6-5
D: TRBD1